A selection of T cell receptor beta chains follows, all from one sample in a study of T-cell reconstitution after alpha-beta-depleted transplantation in children. A single record per CDR3 protein comes from TCRdb applying MiXCR to the PCR reads. Here the sample spans about 110,000 distinct CDR3 sequences, 5.5% to 6.5% being singletons. Sequencing used PBMCs, mostly from graft donor cells, obtained 360 days after TCRalphabeta/CD19-depleted stem cell transplant. The source of these receptors is a male patient between 2 and 10 years old who had a stem cell transplant for acute lymphoblastic leukemia, so the T cells may come from the graft donor. Each CDR3 is given with its conserved first and last residue. A D gene is named only where the DNA matches it firmly. Part of the rows lack a size; the others show once, few, many or a class for expanded clones.

clone_size	d_call	v_call	cdr3_length	j_call	cdr3_nt	cdr3_aa
many	-	TRBV7-9	15	TRBJ2-7	TGTGCCAGCAGCTTAGTCGGGGGCGCGGCCTACGAGCAGTACTTC	CASSLVGGAAYEQYF
many	TRBD2	TRBV11-1	15	TRBJ2-1	TGTGCCAGCAGCATAGGACTAGCTTCCTACAATGAGCAGTTCTTC	CASSIGLASYNEQFF
many	-	TRBV7-9	16	TRBJ1-6	TGTGCCAGCAGCCCGACGGGTGGGAGTTATAATTCACCCCTCCACTTT	CASSPTGGSYNSPLHF
few	-	TRBV6-2/TRBV6-3	17	TRBJ1-1	TGTGCCAGCAGGGGCCCTTCTGAATGGACGGTGAACACTGAAGCTTTCTTT	CASRGPSEWTVNTEAFF
-	-	TRBV5-1	16	TRBJ2-7	TGCGCCAGCAGTCCTCTTTCGATCCCGGGGGAAAGCGAGCAGTACTTC	CASSPLSIPGESEQYF
many	-	TRBV29-1	12	TRBJ2-7	TGCAGCGTTGCTGACACCGCCTACGAGCAGTACTTC	CSVADTAYEQYF
many	-	TRBV25-1	15	TRBJ2-2	TGTGCCAGCACCCCCCCTCGGGGGTACAGCGGGGAGCTGTTTTTT	CASTPPRGYSGELFF
many	TRBD1	TRBV6-1	13	TRBJ2-1	TGTGCCAGCGGGAAGACAGGGAGCAATGAGCAGTTCTTC	CASGKTGSNEQFF
-	-	TRBV28	12	TRBJ1-5	TGTGCCATCGGGACCCAAAATCAGCCCCAGCATTTT	CAIGTQNQPQHF
-	-	TRBV7-8	16	TRBJ2-7	TGTGCCAGCAGTTCCGAAGGGAGGGGGGGCGCTTGGGAGCAGTACTTC	CASSSEGRGGAWEQYF
many	-	TRBV7-6	15	TRBJ1-1	TGTGCCAGCAGCTTAGGCCCTGGGATGAACACTGAAGCTTTCTTT	CASSLGPGMNTEAFF
many	TRBD2	TRBV5-1	14	TRBJ2-7	TGCGCCAGCAGCCCCACTAGCGGGGCTGACGAGCAGTACTTC	CASSPTSGADEQYF
few	-	TRBV19	14	TRBJ2-7	TGTGCCAGTAGTATTCGGGACAACTCCTACGAGCAGTACTTC	CASSIRDNSYEQYF
many	-	TRBV7-2	15	TRBJ2-3	TGTGCCAGCAGCTTAATTGCGGGAAACGGTAGGACGCAGTATTTT	CASSLIAGNGRTQYF
many	-	TRBV12-3/TRBV12-4	11	TRBJ1-2	TGTGCCAGCCCAGTGACCTATGGCTACACCTTC	CASPVTYGYTF
-	-	TRBV10-3	13	TRBJ1-1	TGTGCCACGCAGGGACCCTTGAACACTGAAGCTTTCTTT	CATQGPLNTEAFF
many	-	TRBV5-5	13	TRBJ1-2	TGTGCCAGCAGCTTCGGACAGCCCGTCGGCTACACCTTC	CASSFGQPVGYTF
many	-	TRBV6-2/TRBV6-3	14	TRBJ1-5	TGTGCCAGCAGTAGGACAGCCAGCAATCAGCCCCAGCATTTT	CASSRTASNQPQHF
few	-	TRBV4-2	16	TRBJ2-3	TGTGCCAGCAGCCAAAGGTCCGGGCCCCGTACAGATACGCAGTATTTT	CASSQRSGPRTDTQYF
few	-	TRBV7-8	14	TRBJ1-1	TGTGCCAGCAGCCCCGCCCCTTTACCTACTGAAGCTTTCTTT	CASSPAPLPTEAFF
-	TRBD2	TRBV19	11	TRBJ2-3	TGTGCCAGTGGGGGGGGAGATACGCAGTATTTT	CASGGGDTQYF
-	-	TRBV6-5	17	TRBJ1-1	TGTGCCAGCAGTTACCCGGGGAACCGGAGGCCGGACACTGAAGCTTTCTTT	CASSYPGNRRPDTEAFF
few	-	TRBV6-4	15	TRBJ2-2	TGTGCCAGCAGTGAGACCCCTGGCCCGACCGGGGAGCTGTTTTTT	CASSETPGPTGELFF
many	-	TRBV30	14	TRBJ1-6	TGTGCCTGGTCCCACGGACAGAAAAATTCACCCCTCCACTTT	CAWSHGQKNSPLHF
many	TRBD1	TRBV15	13	TRBJ2-7	TGTGCCACCAGCTGGGACAGCCCCTACGAGCAGTACTTC	CATSWDSPYEQYF
few	-	TRBV15	15	TRBJ2-1	TGTGCCACCAGCACAGGCTCTACCACGCACAATGAGCAGTTCTTC	CATSTGSTTHNEQFF
few	-	TRBV19	12	TRBJ2-4	TGTGCCAGTAGTATAGCCAAAAACATTCAGTACTTC	CASSIAKNIQYF
many	-	TRBV2	15	TRBJ2-7	TGTGCCAGCAGTGAGAGTAGGCAGATCTCCTACGAGCAGTACTTC	CASSESRQISYEQYF
many	TRBD1	TRBV5-1	21	TRBJ2-2	TGCGCCAGCAGACATTACGACGCTCCCGGGACAGGGGTCAGGAACACCGGGGAGCTGTTTTTT	CASRHYDAPGTGVRNTGELFF
many	-	TRBV20-1	11	TRBJ2-4	TGCAGTGCATGGCCGGGGAACATTCAGTACTTC	CSAWPGNIQYF
-	-	TRBV28	14	TRBJ2-7	TGTGCCAGCACCGAGATCGTAGGGGGCTACGAGCAGTACTTC	CASTEIVGGYEQYF
many	TRBD1	TRBV7-9	16	TRBJ2-3	TGTGCCAGCAGCTTAGCGCGGACAGGGGTCACAGATACGCAGTATTTT	CASSLARTGVTDTQYF
-	-	TRBV4-3	19	TRBJ2-7	TGCGCCAGCAGCCAAGAGGGAAACGGTTACGGTAGCGGAACCTACGAGCAGTACTTC	CASSQEGNGYGSGTYEQYF
few	-	TRBV5-6	14	TRBJ1-2	TGTGCCAGGGGCCGGATAGGGGTTCCGTATGGCTACACCTTC	CARGRIGVPYGYTF
many	-	TRBV24-1	16	TRBJ1-5	TGTGCCACCAGTGATTTGCAAACGACAGGCAATCAGCCCCAGCATTTT	CATSDLQTTGNQPQHF
many	TRBD1	TRBV28	12	TRBJ1-1	TGTGCCAGCAGTTGGGGACAGCCTGAAGCTTTCTTT	CASSWGQPEAFF
-	TRBD1	TRBV11-2	16	TRBJ2-3	TGTGCCAGCACCCTAGAGGAGACAGGGATCACAGATACGCAGTATTTT	CASTLEETGITDTQYF
many	TRBD1	TRBV4-3	16	TRBJ2-5	TGCGCCAGCAGCCAAACCCGACAGGGATTCCAAGAGACCCAGTACTTC	CASSQTRQGFQETQYF
many	TRBD1	TRBV10-3	11	TRBJ2-5	TGTGCCATCAGAGGGGGCGAGACCCAGTACTTC	CAIRGGETQYF
many	-	TRBV6-1	14	TRBJ2-4	TGTGCCAGCACAGCGCCCAGGGCCAAAAACATTCAGTACTTC	CASTAPRAKNIQYF
-	-	TRBV15	16	TRBJ2-2	TGTGCCACCAGCCGGCTGGAGGTGGAGTACACCGGGGAGCTGTTTTTT	CATSRLEVEYTGELFF
many	-	TRBV9	15	TRBJ2-5	TGTGCCAGCAGCGTTGAGGCTAGCAGTAGAGAGACCCAGTACTTC	CASSVEASSRETQYF
-	-	TRBV9	15	TRBJ1-5	TGTGCCAGCAGCGTAGGTGGACAAATCCATCAGCCCCAGCATTTT	CASSVGGQIHQPQHF
many	-	TRBV6-2/TRBV6-3	16	TRBJ1-5	TGTGCCAGCAGTCGTGACTATTACCGTAGCAATCAGCCCCAGCATTTT	CASSRDYYRSNQPQHF
many	TRBD1	TRBV28	20	TRBJ1-5	TGTGCCAGCAGTCGTACGGTCCGGGACAGGGTCTTTGAGTTTCTTCAGCCCCAGCATTTT	CASSRTVRDRVFEFLQPQHF
many	TRBD2	TRBV2	17	TRBJ2-3	TGTGCCAGCAGTGAAGCTCGGACTAGTCGGCTCACAGATACGCAGTATTTT	CASSEARTSRLTDTQYF
many	TRBD2	TRBV6-5	13	TRBJ2-3	TGTGCCAGCAGTTCCGGACTAGCCTATACGCAGTATTTT	CASSSGLAYTQYF
many	-	TRBV11-2	15	TRBJ2-7	TGTGCCAGCAGCTTAGGAGGACAGCTTTTCTACGAGCAGTACTTC	CASSLGGQLFYEQYF
-	-	TRBV28	15	TRBJ2-3	TGTGCCAGCAGTTTCTCCACAGGGTACACAGATACGCAGTATTTT	CASSFSTGYTDTQYF
many	-	TRBV27	18	TRBJ1-2	TGTGCCAGCAGTTTATCGTTTGGTTGGACGCCAGGCGGCTATGGCTACACCTTC	CASSLSFGWTPGGYGYTF
many	TRBD1	TRBV27	14	TRBJ2-3	TGTGCCAGCAGTCCGGACAGGGGGCCTGGTACGCAGTATTTT	CASSPDRGPGTQYF
-	-	TRBV4-2	12	TRBJ2-7	TGTGCCAGCAGCCAGGTCAATTACGAGCAGTACTTC	CASSQVNYEQYF